This T cell receptor (beta chain) stems from a study of shared clonotypes between healthy human individuals. In the study overall: The study enrolled two women and a few men aged 18 to 49. Notes on the study in general: An expected dependence of interdonor clonotype sharing on sequencing depth was noted.

On this clone: Its antigen remains unidentified.

V was pared by 5 bases and J by 4 bases, with 5 bases of the junction left unmatched. Germline CDR1 and CDR2: MNHNY and SVGAGI (reference sequence). This CDR3 is 15 amino acids long. Using immunoSEQ multiplex PCR, the repertoire was profiled, and TCRdb retains in-frame clones only, with some absent. The table has around 2.1 million clones, approximately 95% seen once; the top ten hold roughly 0.13%. The rearrangement uses TRBV6-6 and TRBJ2-6; the match to TRBD1 covers 7 bases. This TCR came from a man in his late teens or twenties in good health. The sample consisted of naive CD4+ T cells sorted from blood. Subset indicated: CD45RA+ positively selected. This CDR3 reads CASSRQGKGANVLTF. The DNA for the CDR3 is TGTGCCAGCAGTAGACAGGGAAAAGGGGCCAACGTCCTGACTTTC.